This T cell receptor (beta chain) was found in a study of blood T cell repertoires in COVID-19 (dated by TCRdb to about 2020). At the level of the whole study: Samples covering the acute and convalescent phases of COVID-19 were provided by collaborators in the United States, Italy and Spain. The repertoires were made available in a free public database intended to serve as a resource for research on the immune response to SARS-CoV-2. Where available, HLA class I and class II types were taken from metadata supplied by the sample provider and were not determined by assay-based typing. Nearly every sample came with metadata listing a de-identified subject ID, COVID-19 status, age in years and sex. The material from the prospective study consisted of cDNA or gDNA derived from T cells, B-cell-depleted T cells, or PBMCs. The dataset comprised deeply sampled blood TCRbeta repertoires from subjects exposed to, actively infected with, or recovered from COVID-19. The samples were drawn from two sources: the first 160 participants of the ongoing ImmuneRACE study, and some 1,300 subjects contributed by 6 global collaborators. Overall results and qualifications from the work: Clinical and demographic metadata were provided uncurated, with the amount varying by source and participant.

TCRbeta CDR3 regions were amplified from genomic DNA using the immunoSEQ Assay, a bias-controlled multiplex PCR. The study's processing was this. Within the assay, amplification of reference gene primers was used to estimate how many nucleated cells each sample contained. Sequence reads were collapsed and filtered to measure the absolute abundance of every unique TCRbeta CDR3 rearrangement. For each sample, productive Simpson clonality was calculated by taking the square root of Simpson's diversity index across productive rearrangements. Imported from immuneACCESS, the table was reduced by TCRdb to in-frame sequences with V and J called. These copies leave out some clones; in studies compared against another copy, an unresolved V gene accounts for under half, and the cause of the remainder is not known. V, J and clone size reflect that table, while D and trimming were determined from the DNA. The sample table records about 280,000 clones; approximately 80% of these occur just once. The ten most abundant clones make up 5% of the sample.

As concerns this clone: Its antigen is unknown. No much larger clone is present one base from it, and per-base qualities are unavailable.

In the prospective study, participants were 18 to 89 years old, resided in approximately 25 geographic areas of the United States, and were enrolled through a virtual design. In the prospective study, cohorts were assigned on the basis of participant-reported clinical history obtained from a screening survey and a study questionnaire. A participant counted as exposed if, within 2 weeks of entering the study, that participant had been in contact with someone who had a PCR-confirmed or clinician-diagnosed COVID-19 case. In the prospective study, mobile phlebotomists collected whole blood, serum and a nasopharyngeal or oropharyngeal swab from each participant. Participants in the prospective study had the option to provide additional blood draws and questionnaires over an approximately two-month period. Prospective study blood samples were shipped either frozen or at room temperature before DNA extraction.

The V and J ends are trimmed by 5 bases and 3 bases, leaving 13 bases between them. The germline V gene (reference sequence) provides CDR1 GTSNPN and CDR2 SVGIG. Taken from cysteine to phenylalanine, the CDR3 has 14 residues. Left in the record is the CDR3 DNA by itself, 42 bases read in frame from the first base. Material: PBMCs or T cells enriched from blood (not recorded which). Recombination joined TRBV30 with TRBJ2-2, with the D gene uncertain. This TCR came from a man aged 35 to 55 who had been exposed to COVID-19. Read as DNA, the sequence is TGTGCCTGGTTCTCCCGAGGCTACACCGGGGAGCTGTTTTTT. The resulting protein is CAWFSRGYTGELFF.